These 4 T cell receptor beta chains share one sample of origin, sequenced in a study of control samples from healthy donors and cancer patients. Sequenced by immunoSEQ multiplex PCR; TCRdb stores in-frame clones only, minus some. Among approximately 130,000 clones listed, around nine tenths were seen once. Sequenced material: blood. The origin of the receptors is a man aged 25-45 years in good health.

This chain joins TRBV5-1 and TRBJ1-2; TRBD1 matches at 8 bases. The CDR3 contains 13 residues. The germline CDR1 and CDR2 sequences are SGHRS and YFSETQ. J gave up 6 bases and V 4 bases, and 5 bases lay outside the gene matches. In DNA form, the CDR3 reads TGCGCCAGCAGCATCGACAGGGGCCATGGCTACACCTTC. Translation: CASSIDRGHGYTF.

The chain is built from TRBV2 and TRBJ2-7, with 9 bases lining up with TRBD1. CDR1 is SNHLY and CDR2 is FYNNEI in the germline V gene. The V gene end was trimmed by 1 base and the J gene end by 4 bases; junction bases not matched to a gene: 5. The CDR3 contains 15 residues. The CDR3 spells CASSEEVDRGYEQYF. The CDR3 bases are TGTGCCAGCAGTGAAGAGGTAGACAGGGGGTACGAGCAGTACTTC.

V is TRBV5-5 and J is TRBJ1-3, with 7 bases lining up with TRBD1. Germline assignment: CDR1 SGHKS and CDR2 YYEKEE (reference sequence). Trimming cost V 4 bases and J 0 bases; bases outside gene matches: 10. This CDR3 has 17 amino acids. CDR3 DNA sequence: TGTGCCAGCAGCATCCGTCAGACAGGGATCTCTGGAAACACCATATATTTT. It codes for CASSIRQTGISGNTIYF. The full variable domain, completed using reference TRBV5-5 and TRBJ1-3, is DAGVTQSPTHLIKTRGQQVTLRCSPISGHKSVSWYQQVLGQGPQFIFQYYEKEERGRGNFPDRFSARQFPNYSSELNVNALLLGDSALYLCASSIRQTGISGNTIYFGEGSWLTVV.

DNA of the CDR3: TGTGCCAGCAGCGTCGACCGAGGGAGAGACCGAGCAACTAATGAAAAACTGTTTTTT. This translates into CASSVDRGRDRATNEKLFF. This rearrangement joins TRBV7-9 to TRBJ1-4; no definite D call. V lost 5 bases and J 0 bases, leaving 22 bases between the germline ends. From germline, CDR1 is SEHNR and CDR2 FQNEAQ (reference sequence). The length of the CDR3 is 19 residues.